One sample yielded the 22 T cell receptor beta chains listed below, sequenced in a study of cytomegalovirus exposure and HLA in healthy donors. Amplification used 60 Vbeta primers and 13 Jbeta primers. The method was immunoSEQ multiplex PCR; TCRdb's version includes in-frame clones alone and lacks a portion of them. The sample table sets out under 130,000 clones. The source material was PBMCs. Receptors originate from a man aged 50 to 59 in good health and CMV-seronegative.

This sequence joins TRBV7-8 and TRBJ1-3, with D tentatively TRBD1 (6 bases). The CDR3 covers 16 residues. CDR1 is SGHVS, CDR2 FQNEAQ, per germline. The V end was cut by 2 bases, the J end by 2 bases, with 13 bases between. DNA of the CDR3: TGTGCCAGCAGCTTACCAGGGGCGCAGGCTGGAAACACCATATATTTT. This encodes CASSLPGAQAGNTIYF. Supplemented by reference TRBV7-8 and TRBJ1-3, the full variable domain reads GAGVSQSPRYKVAKRGQDVALRCDPISGHVSLFWYQQALGQGPEFLTYFQNEAQLDKSGLPSDRFFAERPEGSVSTLKIQRTQQEDSAVYLCASSLPGAQAGNTIYFGEGSWLTVV.

The chain combines TRBV9 with TRBJ2-1, with D possibly matching TRBD2 (5 bases). The germline gives CDR1 SGDLS, CDR2 YYNGEE. The V end was cut by 7 bases, the J end by 0 bases, with 14 bases between. The CDR3 runs to 15 residues. The CDR3 region is CASHSREGSYNEQFF. The CDR3 DNA reads TGTGCCAGCCACTCCCGGGAAGGCTCCTACAATGAGCAGTTCTTC.

This sequence joins TRBV7-9 and TRBJ2-7; 12 bases match TRBD1. The CDR3 has 16 amino acids. From germline, CDR1 is SEHNR and CDR2 FQNEAQ (reference sequence). V shed 5 bases, J shed 5 bases, and the junction held 10 bases outside the gene matches. The CDR3 spells CASSLGTGGTRDEQYF. DNA for the CDR3: TGTGCCAGCAGCCTTGGGACAGGGGGCACGAGAGACGAGCAGTACTTC.

The rearrangement joins TRBV18 to TRBJ1-2, with TRBD1 identical over 7 bases. The germline V gene encodes CDR1 KGHSH and CDR2 LQKENI. After removal of 6 bases from V and 6 bases from J, the junction contained 7 bases not matched to a gene. The CDR3 has 13 residues. DNA for the CDR3: TGTGCCAGCTCCTTTACAGGGGCGGATGGCTACACCTTC. Its protein is CASSFTGADGYTF.

V usage is TRBV4-3 and J usage is TRBJ2-3, with TRBD2 matching over 7 bases. The CDR3 has 15 amino acids. CDR1 and CDR2 from the germline V gene are LGHNA and YSLEER. V lost 4 bases, J lost 7 bases, and 11 bases stayed unmatched. The CDR3 coding sequence is TGCGCCAGCAGCCTCACGGGGGGAGCGGGAAATACGCAGTATTTT. Residues: CASSLTGGAGNTQYF.

The chain uses TRBV29-1 and TRBJ2-2; 10 bases align to TRBD2. The CDR3 is 17 residues long. Unmatched junction bases numbered 14, after V lost 5 bases and J lost 5 bases. Germline V CDR1 and CDR2: SQVTM, ANQGSEA. The DNA for the CDR3 is TGCAGCGTTTCAGGTCTAGCGGGAGTCACTGGGACCGGGGAGCTGTTTTTT. Amino acids: CSVSGLAGVTGTGELFF.

The V and J genes are TRBV11-2 and TRBJ2-7; D is possibly TRBD2 (6 bases). Trimming stripped 6 bases from V and 9 bases from J, with 18 bases between. CDR1 SGHAT and CDR2 FQNNGV come from the germline V gene. The CDR3 is made up of 13 amino acids. The CDR3 coding sequence is TGTGCCAGCAGTCCCGCTCAGAGTAGCGGGCAGTACTTC. Encoded protein: CASSPAQSSGQYF. The entire variable domain, with the rest obtained from reference TRBV11-2 and TRBJ2-7, is as follows: EAGVAQSPRYKIIEKRQSVAFWCNPISGHATLYWYQQILGQGPKLLIQFQNNGVVDDSQLPKDRFSAERLKGVDSTLKIQPAKLEDSAVYLCASSPAQSSGQYFGPGTRLTVT.

J is TRBJ1-4 and V is TRBV7-8; D call uncertain. Trimming took 2 bases from V and 1 from J, leaving 14 bases between them. The germline V gene encodes CDR1 SGHVS and CDR2 FQNEAQ. This CDR3 contains 17 residues. Here the CDR3 DNA reads TGTGCCAGCAGCTTATCACCTCGCGGAGGAACTAATGAAAAACTGTTTTTT. It is translated as CASSLSPRGGTNEKLFF.

V gene TRBV5-1 combines with J gene TRBJ2-1; 10 positions agree with TRBD2. The CDR3 has 15 amino acids. Looked up from germline, CDR1 is SGHRS and CDR2 is YFSETQ. The V gene end was trimmed by 4 bases and the J gene end by 4 bases; junction bases not matched to a gene: 5. The CDR3: CASSDTSGNYNEQFF. CDR3 DNA: TGCGCCAGCAGCGATACTAGCGGGAATTACAATGAGCAGTTCTTC.

The V gene is TRBV19, the J gene TRBJ2-1; D gene ambiguous. In germline, CDR1 is LNHDA, CDR2 SQIVND (reference sequence). V was cut by 5 bases and J by 6 bases, with 8 bases left in between. CDR3 size: 12 residues. DNA of the CDR3: TGTGCCAGTAGTTCTTGGAGCAATGAGCAGTTCTTC. It specifies CASSSWSNEQFF.

J is TRBJ2-3 and V is TRBV5-8, with 9 nucleotides matching TRBD1. The CDR3 spans 17 residues. Germline CDR1 reads SGHTS; CDR2 reads YDEGEE. Trimming at V came to 4 bases and at J to 7 bases, leaving 16 bases not matched to a gene. The CDR3, as DNA: TGTGCCAGCAGCCGGGACAGGGTAAATAGGGTAGCGAATACGCAGTATTTT. Protein product: CASSRDRVNRVANTQYF.

J is TRBJ1-2 and V is TRBV7-9; TRBD1 aligns across 7 bases. The length of the CDR3 is 14 residues. Germline loops: CDR1 SEHNR, CDR2 FQNEAQ (reference sequence). The ends lost 3 bases at V and 4 bases at J; junction bases unmatched: 5. The CDR3 loop reads CASSFETGSYGYTF. The DNA for the CDR3 is TGTGCCAGCAGCTTCGAGACAGGGAGCTATGGCTACACCTTC.

This sequence joins TRBV27 and TRBJ2-7; D is perhaps TRBD1 (5 bases). The ends were cut back, 6 bases at V and 5 bases at J, with 14 bases in the middle. Germline loops: CDR1 MNHEY, CDR2 SMNVEV (reference sequence). The CDR3 length is 13 residues. As DNA, the CDR3 is TGTGCCAGCAGGTTTCAGGGTATGAACGAGCAGTACTTC. Amino acid sequence: CASRFQGMNEQYF.

The genes are TRBV5-1 and TRBJ2-1; the match to TRBD1 covers 9 bases. This CDR3 region has 13 residues. Germline lookup yields CDR1 SGHRS and CDR2 YFSETQ. With V trimmed by 3 bases and J by 7 bases, 2 bases remained unmatched. The CDR3 DNA sequence: TGCGCCAGCAGCTCGACAGGGGGGAATGAGCAGTTCTTC. As protein: CASSSTGGNEQFF.

A note on this clone: Distinct nucleotide sequences in the sample also encode this CDR3. The genes are TRBV6-5 and TRBJ1-1; no definite D call. Trimming shortened V by 2 bases and J by 1 base, and 5 bases separated the two germline ends. The CDR3 sequence is 13 residues long. Germline V lookup: CDR1 MNHEY, CDR2 SVGAGI. CDR3 in DNA: TGTGCCAGCAGTTACGGGCGGAACACTGAAGCTTTCTTT. Protein product: CASSYGRNTEAFF.

The CDR3 DNA reads TGTGCCAGCAGCCTCCTCTATATGGGGGCCGAAGCTTTCTTT. Its translation is CASSLLYMGAEAFF. The chain carries TRBV14 and TRBJ1-1; a possible D gene is TRBD1 (6 bases). Trimming pared 4 bases from V and 8 bases from J, leaving 17 bases between. CDR1 is SGHDN and CDR2 is FVKESK in the germline V gene. This CDR3 spans 14 amino acids.

V is TRBV27 and J is TRBJ1-5; D perhaps matches TRBD1 (5 bases). Trimming left V 4 bases short and J 6 bases short, with 10 bases between. The CDR3 spans 13 residues. In germline, CDR1 is MNHEY, CDR2 SMNVEV (reference sequence). The CDR3 bases are TGTGCCAGCAGTTCTGATAGGGGTCAGCCCCAGCATTTT. This translates into CASSSDRGQPQHF.

The V gene is TRBV19, the J gene TRBJ1-4, with D possibly TRBD1 on 6 matching bases. Trimming shortened V by 3 bases and J by 4 bases, and 15 bases separated the two germline ends. The CDR3 length is 16 residues. From germline, CDR1 is LNHDA and CDR2 SQIVND (reference sequence). In nucleotides, the CDR3 is TGTGCCAGTAGTATCCTCACAGGGTCGGGTAATGAAAAACTGTTTTTT. Translation: CASSILTGSGNEKLFF.

The J gene is TRBJ1-4, the V gene TRBV5-1, with 9 bases fitting TRBD1. V trimming: 4 bases; J trimming: 6 bases; junction bases outside the gene matches: 4. Germline lookup yields CDR1 SGHRS and CDR2 YFSETQ. The CDR3 contains 14 residues. CDR3 in DNA: TGCGCCAGCAGCCGGGACAGGGCGGATGAAAAACTGTTTTTT. Translating it yields CASSRDRADEKLFF. Using reference TRBV5-1 and TRBJ1-4 for the parts outside the CDR3, the full variable domain is KAGVTQTPRYLIKTRGQQVTLSCSPISGHRSVSWYQQTPGQGLQFLFEYFSETQRNKGNFPGRFSGRQFSNSRSEMNVSTLELGDSALYLCASSRDRADEKLFFGSGTQLSVL.

The genes are TRBV7-2 and TRBJ2-1, with 12 bases identical to TRBD2. With V trimmed by 6 bases and J by 6 bases, 6 bases remained unmatched. Germline values: CDR1 SGHTA, CDR2 FQGNSA. The CDR3 has 15 amino acids. As DNA, the CDR3 is TGTGCCAGCAGTCAAGGACTAGCGGGACCCAATGAGCAGTTCTTC. It is translated as CASSQGLAGPNEQFF. Complete variable domain (other parts from reference TRBV7-2 and TRBJ2-1): GAGVSQSPSNKVTEKGKDVELRCDPISGHTALYWYRQSLGQGLEFLIYFQGNSAPDKSGLPSDRFSAERTGGSVSTLTIQRTQQEDSAVYLCASSQGLAGPNEQFFGPGTRLTVL.

The chain couples TRBV15 to TRBJ1-1, with TRBD1 identical over 7 bases. Germline trimming cut 8 bases from V and 0 bases from J; bases unmatched to any gene: 9. This CDR3 has 15 residues. Germline values: CDR1 LNHNV, CDR2 YYDKDF (reference sequence). Here the CDR3 DNA reads TGTGCCACCGAGAAAGGGGGCGGATTGAACACTGAAGCTTTCTTT. Amino acids: CATEKGGGLNTEAFF.

The chain links TRBV7-2 to TRBJ1-2; TRBD1 aligns across 8 bases. This CDR3 contains 14 residues. V was pared by 3 bases and J by 5 bases, with 5 bases of the junction left unmatched. CDR1 SGHTA and CDR2 FQGNSA come from the germline V gene. CDR3 region: CASSFTTGGYGYTF. Here the CDR3 DNA reads TGTGCCAGCAGCTTTACAACAGGGGGGTATGGCTACACCTTC.